The subject of this entry is one T cell receptor beta chain. Deletions cut 5 bases from V and 4 bases from J, with 21 bases between. CDR1 and CDR2 from the germline V gene are SGHTA and FQGNSA. The CDR3 extends over 16 amino acids. The record originates from a study of blood T cell repertoires in COVID-19. Study processing details: Nucleated cell counts were estimated from reference gene primer amplification. Repertoires were generated with immunoSEQ multiplex PCR, while TCRdb's copy carries only in-frame clones and drops some. V and J calls and clone size are given by that table; D and trimming were obtained from the DNA. The sample has over 200,000 clones; more than 75% are singletons.

This chain uses TRBV7-2 with TRBJ2-7; a possible D gene is TRBD2 (5 bases). Sequenced sample: peripheral blood. This receptor was obtained from a young woman who had recovered from COVID-19. In nucleotides, the CDR3 is TGTGCCAGCAGCCCACCCCGTGGGTCGGGGTCGTACGAGCAGTACTTC. Its translation is CASSPPRGSGSYEQYF.